What follows is one TCR beta chain and its context. This specimen comes from a study of glioma-infiltrating T cells after dendritic cell vaccination. Overall study: Glioblastoma patients came from Phase I and II dendritic cell vaccination trials.

Amplification used 60 V beta primers and 13 J beta primers. Repertoires were generated with immunoSEQ multiplex PCR, while TCRdb's copy carries only in-frame clones and drops some. The data contain about 95,000 clones, more than 75% of them seen just once; the ten biggest clones take up around 2.9%. From germline, CDR1 is SGHTS and CDR2 YDEGEE. The CDR3 extends over 12 amino acids. Before vaccination, two weeks after the third vaccination, and at progression, PBMC were collected. V and J are TRBV5-8 and TRBJ2-1; possibly TRBD2 for D (5 bases). This sequence was found in a human donor with glioblastoma. The sample in question was blood, obtained before dendritic cell vaccination. CDR3 nucleotides: TGTGCAGGAGGCTTCTCCTACAATGAGCAGTTCTTC. It encodes CAGGFSYNEQFF.